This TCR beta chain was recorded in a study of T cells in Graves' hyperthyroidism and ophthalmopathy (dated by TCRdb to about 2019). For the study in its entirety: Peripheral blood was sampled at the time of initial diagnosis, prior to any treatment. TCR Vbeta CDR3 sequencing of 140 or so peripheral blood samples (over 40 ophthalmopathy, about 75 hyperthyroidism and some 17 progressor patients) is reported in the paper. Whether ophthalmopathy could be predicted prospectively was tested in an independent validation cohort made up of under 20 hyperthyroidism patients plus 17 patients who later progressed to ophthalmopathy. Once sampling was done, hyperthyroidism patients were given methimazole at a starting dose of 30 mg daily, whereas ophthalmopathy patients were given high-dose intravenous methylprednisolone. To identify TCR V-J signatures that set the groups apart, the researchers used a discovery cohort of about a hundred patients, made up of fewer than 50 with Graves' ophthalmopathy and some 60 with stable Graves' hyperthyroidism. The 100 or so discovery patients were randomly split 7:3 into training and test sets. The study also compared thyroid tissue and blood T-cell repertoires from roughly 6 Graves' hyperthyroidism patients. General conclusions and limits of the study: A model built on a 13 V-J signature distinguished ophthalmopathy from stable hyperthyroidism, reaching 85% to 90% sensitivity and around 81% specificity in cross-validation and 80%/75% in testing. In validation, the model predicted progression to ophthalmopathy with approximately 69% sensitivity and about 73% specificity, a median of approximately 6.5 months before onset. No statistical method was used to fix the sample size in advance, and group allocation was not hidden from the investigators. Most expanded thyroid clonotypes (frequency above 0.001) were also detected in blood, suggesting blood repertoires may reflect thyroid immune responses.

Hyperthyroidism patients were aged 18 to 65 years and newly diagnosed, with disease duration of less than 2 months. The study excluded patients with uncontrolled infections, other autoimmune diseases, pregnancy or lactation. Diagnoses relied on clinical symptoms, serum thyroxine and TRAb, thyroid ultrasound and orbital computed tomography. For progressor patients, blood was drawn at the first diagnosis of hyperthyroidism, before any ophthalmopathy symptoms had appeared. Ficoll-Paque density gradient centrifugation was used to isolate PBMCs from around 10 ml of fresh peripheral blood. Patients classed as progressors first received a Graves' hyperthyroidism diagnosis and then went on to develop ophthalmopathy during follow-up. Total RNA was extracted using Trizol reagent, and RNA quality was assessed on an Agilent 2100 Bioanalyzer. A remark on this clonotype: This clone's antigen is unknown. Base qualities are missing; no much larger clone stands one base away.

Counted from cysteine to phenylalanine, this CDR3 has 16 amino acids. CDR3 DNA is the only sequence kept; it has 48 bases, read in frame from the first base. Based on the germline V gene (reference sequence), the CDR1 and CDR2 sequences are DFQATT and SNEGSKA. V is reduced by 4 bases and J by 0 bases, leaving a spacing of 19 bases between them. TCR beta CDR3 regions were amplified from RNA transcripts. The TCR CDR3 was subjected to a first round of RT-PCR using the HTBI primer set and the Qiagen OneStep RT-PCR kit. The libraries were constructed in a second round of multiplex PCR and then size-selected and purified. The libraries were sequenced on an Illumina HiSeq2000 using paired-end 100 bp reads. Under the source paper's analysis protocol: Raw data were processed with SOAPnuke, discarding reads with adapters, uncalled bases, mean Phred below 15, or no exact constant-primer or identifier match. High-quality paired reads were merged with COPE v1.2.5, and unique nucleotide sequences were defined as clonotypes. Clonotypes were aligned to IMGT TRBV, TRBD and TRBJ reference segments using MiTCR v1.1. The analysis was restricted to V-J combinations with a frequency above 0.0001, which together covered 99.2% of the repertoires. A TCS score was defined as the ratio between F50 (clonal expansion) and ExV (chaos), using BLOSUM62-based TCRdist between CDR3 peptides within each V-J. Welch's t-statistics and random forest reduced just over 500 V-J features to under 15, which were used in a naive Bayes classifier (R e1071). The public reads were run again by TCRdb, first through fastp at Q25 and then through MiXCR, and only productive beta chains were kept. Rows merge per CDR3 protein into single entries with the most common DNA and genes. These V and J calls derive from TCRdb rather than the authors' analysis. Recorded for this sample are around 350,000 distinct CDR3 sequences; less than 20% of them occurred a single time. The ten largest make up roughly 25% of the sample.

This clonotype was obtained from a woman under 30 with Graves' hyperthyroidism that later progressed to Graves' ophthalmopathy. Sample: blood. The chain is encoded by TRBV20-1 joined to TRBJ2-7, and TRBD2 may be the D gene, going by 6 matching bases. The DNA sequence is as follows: TGCAGTGCTAAAGGGCATATGGAGGGCCGCTCCTACGAGCAGTACTTC. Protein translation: CSAKGHMEGRSYEQYF.